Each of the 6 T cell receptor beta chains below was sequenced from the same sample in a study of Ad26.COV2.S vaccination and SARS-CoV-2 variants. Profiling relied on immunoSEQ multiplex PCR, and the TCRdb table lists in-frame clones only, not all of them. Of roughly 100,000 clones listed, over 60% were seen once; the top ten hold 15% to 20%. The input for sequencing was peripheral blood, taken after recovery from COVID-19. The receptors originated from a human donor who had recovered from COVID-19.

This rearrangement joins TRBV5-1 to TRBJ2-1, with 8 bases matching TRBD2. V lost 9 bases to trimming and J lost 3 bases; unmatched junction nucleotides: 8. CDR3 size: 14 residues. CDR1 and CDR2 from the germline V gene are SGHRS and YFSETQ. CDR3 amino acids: CATSGGGNYNEQFF. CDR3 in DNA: TGCGCCACCTCCGGCGGGGGGAACTACAATGAGCAGTTCTTC.

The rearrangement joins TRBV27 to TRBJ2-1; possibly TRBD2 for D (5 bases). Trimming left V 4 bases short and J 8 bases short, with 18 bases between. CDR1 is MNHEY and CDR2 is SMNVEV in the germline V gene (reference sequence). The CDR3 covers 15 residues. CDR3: CASSSPDTRPDEQFF. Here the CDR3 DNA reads TGTGCCAGCAGTTCCCCGGATACTAGACCGGATGAGCAGTTCTTC.

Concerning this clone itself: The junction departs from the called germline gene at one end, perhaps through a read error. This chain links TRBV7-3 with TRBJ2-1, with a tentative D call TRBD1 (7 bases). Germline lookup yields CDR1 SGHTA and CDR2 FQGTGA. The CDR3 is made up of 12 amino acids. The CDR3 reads CLARDRDNEQFF. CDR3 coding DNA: TGCCTAGCGCGTGACAGGGACAATGAGCAGTTCTTC.

CDR3: CAWAKGTGSEEQYF. The DNA of the CDR3 is TGTGCCTGGGCCAAAGGAACAGGGTCAGAAGAGCAGTACTTC. The chain has TRBV30 and TRBJ2-7; a possible D gene is TRBD1 (6 bases). V lost 5 bases and J 7 bases, leaving 21 bases between the germline ends. The V gene's germline CDR1 is GTSNPN and CDR2 SVGIG (reference sequence). CDR3 length equals 14 residues.

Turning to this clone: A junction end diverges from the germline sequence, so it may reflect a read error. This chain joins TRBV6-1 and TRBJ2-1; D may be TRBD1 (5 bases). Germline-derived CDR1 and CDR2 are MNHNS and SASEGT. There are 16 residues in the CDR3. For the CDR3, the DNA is TGTGCCAGCATTGAAGACCGACAGTGGGCCTACAATGAGCAGTTCTTC. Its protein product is CASIEDRQWAYNEQFF.

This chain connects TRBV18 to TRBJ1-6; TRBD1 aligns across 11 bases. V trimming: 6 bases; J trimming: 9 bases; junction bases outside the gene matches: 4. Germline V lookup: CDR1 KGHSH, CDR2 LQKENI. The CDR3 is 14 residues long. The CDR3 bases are TGTGCCAGCTCCCCGGGACAGGGGGTTTCACCCCTCCACTTT. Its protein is CASSPGQGVSPLHF.